This T cell receptor beta chain was sequenced in a study of cytomegalovirus exposure and HLA in healthy donors. Study findings and constraints: Within an earlier analysis, most TCR beta V segments proved productive either about 90% or about 30% of the time.

The table lists this clone with a count of one. What it binds is not known. Germline V gives CDR1 MNHNS, CDR2 SASEGT. V dropped 10 bases and J dropped 6 bases, with 13 bases sitting between them. The CDR3 extends over 13 amino acids. In the PCR, 60 Vbeta and 13 Jbeta primers were used. The table came from immunoSEQ multiplex PCR; TCRdb's copy has only in-frame clones and leaves some out. The data hold about 160,000 clones, with 65% to 85% observed a single time. The sequencing sample was made of PBMCs. This sequence was found in a woman aged 45-59 years in good health and CMV-seropositive. The chain couples TRBV6-1 to TRBJ1-6, with a possible D match to TRBD1 (6 bases). As DNA, the CDR3 is TGTGCCACCTCCACAGGGTCTAATTCACCCCTCCACTTT. This translates into CATSTGSNSPLHF.